This T cell receptor (beta chain) derives from a study of regulatory T cells in long-lasting Graves disease. Time point meaning: persistent/refractory GD, antithyroid drugs over 5 years with positive TRAb. The TCR library used RNA extracted from PBMCs. Broader study findings: The work looked only at peripheral blood and did not look at thyroid tissue.

For this clonotype: Its antigen is not known.

Construction of TCR beta libraries relied on iRepertoire HTBI primers and on Arm-PCR targeting CDR3 regions. TCRdb independently ran MiXCR on the multiplex PCR reads; one entry per CDR3 protein. The table includes approximately 400,000 distinct CDR3 sequences, about 20% detected once. The CDR3 runs to 14 residues. CDR1 is SGHRS, CDR2 YFSETQ, per germline. The V and J ends lost 2 bases and 3 bases respectively, with 12 bases between them. The sequencing used peripheral blood mononuclear cells (PBMCs), collected when the disease was refractory, from a patient treated with antithyroid drugs. This rearrangement joins TRBV5-1 to TRBJ2-7; possibly TRBD1 or TRBD2 for D (5 bases each). The origin of this receptor is a female donor with Graves disease. The CDR3 nucleotides are TGCGCCAGCAGCTTATCAAGGGGAGACTACGAGCAGTACTTC. Its translation is CASSLSRGDYEQYF.